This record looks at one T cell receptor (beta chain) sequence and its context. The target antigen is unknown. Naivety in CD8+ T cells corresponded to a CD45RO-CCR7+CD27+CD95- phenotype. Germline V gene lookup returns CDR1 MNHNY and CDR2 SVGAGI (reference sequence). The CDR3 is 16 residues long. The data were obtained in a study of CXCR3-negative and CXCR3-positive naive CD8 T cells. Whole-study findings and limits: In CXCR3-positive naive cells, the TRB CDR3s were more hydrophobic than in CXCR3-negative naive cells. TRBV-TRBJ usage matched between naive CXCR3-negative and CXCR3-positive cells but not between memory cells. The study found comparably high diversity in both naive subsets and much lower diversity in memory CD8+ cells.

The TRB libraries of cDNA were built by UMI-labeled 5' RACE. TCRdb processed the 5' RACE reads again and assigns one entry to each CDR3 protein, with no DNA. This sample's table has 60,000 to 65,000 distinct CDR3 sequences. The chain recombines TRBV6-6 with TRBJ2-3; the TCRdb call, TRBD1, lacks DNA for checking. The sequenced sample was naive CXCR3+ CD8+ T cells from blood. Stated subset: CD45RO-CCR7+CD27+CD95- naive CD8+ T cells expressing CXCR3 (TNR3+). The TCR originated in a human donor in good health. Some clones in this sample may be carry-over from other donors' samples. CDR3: CASSYVLGGSTDAQYF.